The 30 T cell receptor beta chains presented below share a single source sample, sequenced in a study of read filtering for tumor transcriptome and immune sequencing. From about 0.4 ug of RNA, a library with molecular barcoded alpha/delta and beta/gamma adaptors was made. TCRdb used MiXCR to reprocess the reads, holding one entry per CDR3 protein. The table has roughly 130,000 distinct CDR3 sequences, around 13% seen once; the top ten hold 11%. The specimen sequenced was a population of CD138-negative cells sorted from bone marrow. The receptors derive from a donor at least 40 years old with multiple myeloma.

On this clonotype itself: The junction does not match germline at one end; this may be a read error. This chain uses TRBV27 with TRBJ2-7; 9 nucleotides match TRBD2. The CDR3 is 15 amino acids. The germline gives CDR1 MNHEY, CDR2 SMNVEV (reference sequence). The CDR3 region is CASSRGGLATYEQYF. CDR3 sequence (DNA): TGCGCCAGCAGTCGGGGTGGACTAGCGACCTACGAGCAGTACTTC.

This clonotype was found a few times. This chain uses TRBV28 with TRBJ2-7, with D uncertain. Germline CDR1 MDHEN, CDR2 SYDVKM. The ends were cut back, 6 bases at V and 3 bases at J, with 15 bases in the middle. The CDR3 runs to 14 residues. The CDR3 sequence: CASSLAGPRYEQYF. As DNA, the CDR3 is TGTGCCAGCAGCCTGGCCGGCCCGCGCTACGAGCAGTACTTC.

In its sample, this clonotype was seen a few times. An end of the junction differs from the germline gene, which may be a read error. V and J are TRBV11-2 and TRBJ2-7; 11 positions match TRBD1. The V gene's germline CDR1 is SGHAT and CDR2 FQNNGV. The CDR3 runs to 18 residues. This CDR3 reads CARSARLGTGGNSYEQYF. Written as DNA, the CDR3 is TGTGCCCGCAGCGCAAGACTAGGGACAGGGGGGAATTCCTACGAGCAGTACTTC.

This clonotype has ten or more counts. The chain is built from TRBV2 and TRBJ2-1; D is possibly TRBD2 (5 bases). The CDR3 has 14 residues. CDR1 is SNHLY and CDR2 is FYNNEI in the germline V gene. Between the trimmed V and J ends, which lost 3 bases and 6 bases, there was a span of 12 bases. CDR3 nucleotide sequence: TGTGCCAGCAGTGAGGTTAGCGTCGTCAATGAGCAGTTCTTC. Translation gives CASSEVSVVNEQFF.

A few counts support this clonotype. The chain carries TRBV18 and TRBJ1-1; a weak D match, TRBD1 (5 bases). The CDR3 runs 14 residues. CDR1 is KGHSH, CDR2 LQKENI, per germline. With 3 bases removed from V and 1 base from J, the gap between germline ends came to 9 bases. The CDR3 nucleotides are TGTGCCAGCTCACCTGGACAATCGAACACTGAAGCTTTCTTT. This gives the protein CASSPGQSNTEAFF.

The chain has TRBV6-5 and TRBJ1-2; no firm D call. CDR1 is MNHEY and CDR2 is SVGAGI in the germline V gene. V shed 7 bases and J shed 6 bases, with 18 bases lying between them. The CDR3 totals 14 residues. The CDR3 is CASTAPGPENGYTF. The DNA of the CDR3 is TGTGCCAGCACCGCACCGGGTCCTGAAAATGGCTACACCTTC.

This clonotype has a count of ten or more. The chain carries TRBV28 and TRBJ2-3, with no clear D. The length of the CDR3 is 14 residues. Germline V lookup: CDR1 MDHEN, CDR2 SYDVKM. The V end was cut by 5 bases, the J end by 7 bases, with 16 bases between. CDR3 sequence reads: CASSQPRSGHTQYF. CDR3 DNA sequence: TGTGCCAGCAGTCAGCCAAGGTCTGGACATACGCAGTATTTT.

The rearrangement joins TRBV5-6 to TRBJ2-7; 14 nucleotides agree with TRBD2. Trimming cost V 4 bases and J 4 bases; bases outside gene matches: 10. Looked up from germline, CDR1 is SGHDT and CDR2 is YYEEEE. The CDR3 extends over 17 amino acids. The CDR3 here is CASSPIGTSGRVYEQYF. CDR3 sequence (DNA): TGTGCCAGCAGCCCGATAGGGACTAGCGGGAGAGTTTACGAGCAGTACTTC.

The chain carries TRBV5-1 and TRBJ1-2; tentative D call: TRBD1 (5 bases). Between the trimmed V and J ends, which lost 0 bases and 3 bases, there was a span of 9 bases. The CDR3 has 14 amino acids. The V gene's germline CDR1 is SGHRS and CDR2 YFSETQ. The CDR3 DNA sequence: TGCGCCAGCAGCTTGGAGTCGGGACACTATGGCTACACCTTC. Translated, it gives CASSLESGHYGYTF.

This clonotype was recorded at least ten times. The V and J genes are TRBV6-2 or TRBV6-3 and TRBJ2-1; 10 bases fit TRBD2. Trimming cost V 5 bases and J 2 bases; bases outside gene matches: 6. The CDR3 is 16 amino acids. Germline V gene data show CDR1 as MNHEY and CDR2 as SVGEGT. As DNA, the CDR3 is TGTGCCAGCAGTCCCTCCAGCGGGGGGGCCTACAATGAGCAGTTCTTC. Translating it yields CASSPSSGGAYNEQFF.

This clonotype occurred many times. V gene TRBV7-9 combines with J gene TRBJ2-1; a possible D gene is TRBD2 (5 bases). The germline V gene encodes CDR1 SEHNR and CDR2 FQNEAQ (reference sequence). The CDR3 sequence is 12 residues long. Trimming cost V 6 bases and J 10 bases, with 13 bases left between them. CDR3 in amino acids: CASRSGNEEQFF. The DNA for the CDR3 is TGTGCCAGCAGATCCGGGAACGAGGAGCAGTTCTTC.

This clonotype was found many times. J is TRBJ1-1 and V is TRBV25-1, with D uncertain. Germline CDR1 and CDR2: MGHDK and SYGVNS. The CDR3 has 13 amino acids. V was clipped by 4 bases and J by 1 base, with 7 bases between them. The CDR3 spells CASSVNTNTEAFF. The DNA of the CDR3 is TGTGCCAGCAGTGTAAACACGAACACTGAAGCTTTCTTT.

The rearrangement uses TRBV10-3 and TRBJ1-1; 7 positions match TRBD1. The CDR3 has 17 residues. The V gene end was trimmed by 4 bases and the J gene end by 11 bases; junction bases not matched to a gene: 22. The germline V gene encodes CDR1 ENHRY and CDR2 SYGVKD. CDR3 loop: CAISVTAGTEGFVDAFF. The CDR3 coding sequence is TGTGCCATCAGTGTCACGGCCGGGACAGAGGGGTTCGTTGATGCTTTCTTT.

The sample holds many counts of this clonotype. The rearrangement links TRBV2 to TRBJ2-5; 7 nucleotides agree with TRBD1. With 4 bases clipped from V and 6 bases from J, the junction kept 11 bases outside the gene matches. Per the germline V gene, CDR1 is SNHLY and CDR2 is FYNNEI. The CDR3 totals 15 residues. The CDR3 nucleotides read TGTGCCAGCAGTGTTGCAGGGGGTTTCGTAAAGACCCAGTACTTC. It codes for CASSVAGGFVKTQYF.

This clonotype was observed many times. This chain joins TRBV24-1 and TRBJ2-1; D could derive from TRBD1 or TRBD2 (7 bases each). Germline-derived CDR1 and CDR2 are KGHDR and SFDVKD. There are 17 residues in the CDR3. The V end was cut by 4 bases, the J end by 7 bases, with 22 bases between. CDR3 amino acids: CATSDSRGAGVANEQFF. CDR3 nucleotide sequence: TGTGCCACCAGTGACTCCAGGGGGGCGGGAGTCGCAAATGAGCAGTTCTTC.

This clonotype was detected many times. The chain combines TRBV7-2 with TRBJ1-1; D uncertain. V lost 6 bases, J lost 1 base, and 9 bases lay in between. The CDR3 runs 13 residues. In germline, CDR1 is SGHTA, CDR2 FQGNSA. The DNA of the CDR3 is TGTGCCAGCAGACGCGAGGGGAACACTGAAGCTTTCTTT. Amino acid sequence: CASRREGNTEAFF.

The sample holds many counts of this clonotype. The V call is TRBV20-1, the J call TRBJ2-1; D unclear. Germline CDR1 reads DFQATT; CDR2 reads SNEGSKA (reference sequence). Between the trimmed V and J ends, which lost 4 bases and 5 bases, there was a span of 9 bases. The CDR3 length is 12 residues. CDR3 in DNA: TGCAGTGCTACGGGCAGAGACAATGAGCAGTTCTTC. It is translated as CSATGRDNEQFF.

This clonotype was detected ten times or more. This chain connects TRBV11-3 to TRBJ2-3; tentative D call: TRBD1 (6 bases). This CDR3 has 15 amino acids. Per germline, CDR1 SGHNT and CDR2 YENEEA. V was pared by 5 bases and J by 5 bases, with 17 bases between. The CDR3 loop is CASSLGGHRVDTQYF. The CDR3 DNA is TGTGCCAGCAGCCTGGGTGGCCACAGGGTAGATACGCAGTATTTT.

This clonotype was detected many times. V and J are TRBV7-2 and TRBJ2-2, with 7 bases fitting TRBD2. Looked up from germline, CDR1 is SGHTA and CDR2 is FQGNSA. The V gene end was trimmed by 4 bases and the J gene end by 2 bases; junction bases not matched to a gene: 7. The CDR3 is 16 amino acids. CDR3: CASSWMGGVNTGELFF. CDR3 sequence (DNA): TGTGCCAGCAGCTGGATGGGGGGGGTAAACACCGGGGAGCTGTTTTTT.

This clonotype was observed many times. This chain's CDR3 is CSASGISYNEQFF. In nucleotides, the CDR3 is TGCAGTGCTTCCGGGATCTCCTACAATGAGCAGTTCTTC. V is TRBV20-1 and J is TRBJ2-1; the D gene is possibly TRBD2 (5 bases). With 5 bases removed from V and 0 bases from J, the gap between germline ends came to 8 bases. Per germline, CDR1 DFQATT and CDR2 SNEGSKA (reference sequence). There are 13 residues in the CDR3.

On this clonotype itself: A much larger clone lies a single base off, so this may be a read error. The V and J genes are TRBV29-1 and TRBJ2-1, with 11 bases lining up with TRBD1. This CDR3 comprises 12 residues. Germline V gene sequence: CDR1 SQVTM, CDR2 ANQGSEA. CDR3 coding DNA: TGCAGCGCAAGGACAGGGGGCAATGGGCAGTTCTTC. This translates into CSARTGGNGQFF.

This clonotype was observed a handful of times. One end of the junction fails to match germline, which may point to a read error. The V gene is TRBV10-3, the J gene TRBJ1-5; 7 nucleotides match TRBD1. This CDR3 comprises 13 residues. CDR1 is ENHRY and CDR2 is SYGVKD in the germline V gene. The CDR3 loop is CATHRDSNQPRHF. The CDR3 DNA sequence: TGTGCCACCCACCGGGACAGCAATCAGCCCCGGCATTTT.

This clonotype was observed many times. The chain uses TRBV2 and TRBJ1-1, with D possibly matching TRBD1 (6 bases). Germline V gene sequence: CDR1 SNHLY, CDR2 FYNNEI. This CDR3 has 14 residues. Trimming removed 3 bases at V and 3 bases at J, with 11 bases between. CDR3 loop: CASSEQGLDTEAFF. The CDR3 DNA reads as TGTGCCAGCAGTGAGCAGGGGCTTGACACTGAAGCTTTCTTT.

This clonotype was seen many times. The rearrangement uses TRBV5-1 and TRBJ2-7, with TRBD1 as a possible D gene (6 bases). Trimming shortened V by 9 bases and J by 2 bases, and 18 bases separated the two germline ends. CDR1 is SGHRS, CDR2 YFSETQ, per germline. This CDR3 has 14 residues. CDR3 sequence: CATASTGFTYEQYF. Written as DNA, the CDR3 is TGCGCCACGGCCTCGACAGGATTCACCTACGAGCAGTACTTC.

This chain uses TRBV6-5 with TRBJ2-1; a possible D gene is TRBD1 (6 bases). Germline loops: CDR1 MNHEY, CDR2 SVGAGI. The CDR3 totals 14 residues. Trimming left V 6 bases short and J 7 bases short, with 16 bases between. The CDR3: CASRARTGSNEQFF. The CDR3 DNA reads TGTGCCAGCAGGGCTCGAACAGGGTCGAATGAGCAGTTCTTC.

This clonotype was seen only a few times. The chain carries TRBV5-1 and TRBJ2-3, with D perhaps matching TRBD1 (6 bases). The CDR3 is made up of 14 amino acids. V lost 5 bases, J lost 1 base, and 11 bases lay in between. Germline assignment: CDR1 SGHRS and CDR2 YFSETQ. The CDR3 DNA sequence: TGCGCCAGCAGAAATGGACAGCGCACAGATACGCAGTATTTT. This gives the protein CASRNGQRTDTQYF.

Of note for this clonotype: A much larger clone lies one base from this, so it may be a read error. The CDR3 does not close with the conserved phenylalanine or tryptophan, likely indicating a read error. V usage is TRBV4-1 and J usage is TRBJ2-3; D perhaps matches TRBD1 (6 bases). Per the germline V gene, CDR1 is MGHRA and CDR2 is YSYEKL. V was pared by 1 base and J by 3 bases, with 11 bases between. The CDR3 extends over 15 amino acids. The CDR3 here is CASSQVQGLTDTQYL. CDR3 in DNA: TGCGCCAGCAGCCAAGTGCAGGGGCTAACAGATACGCAGTATCTT.

CDR3 sequence (DNA): TGTGCCAGCAGTGCTCGACTAGCGGGGGCCTCCGGGGGAGATACGCAGTATTTT. It yields the protein CASSARLAGASGGDTQYF. The J gene is TRBJ2-3, the V gene TRBV2; 12 bases fit TRBD2. V dropped 4 bases and J dropped 5; count of bases not matched to a gene: 13. The CDR3 loop spans 18 amino acids. CDR1 and CDR2 (germline): SNHLY, FYNNEI.

This clonotype was recorded many times. V gene TRBV3-1 combines with J gene TRBJ2-3; D is ambiguous. The V and J ends lost 2 bases and 7 bases respectively, with 7 bases between them. CDR1 LGHDT and CDR2 YNNKEL come from the germline V gene (reference sequence). This CDR3 region has 12 residues. The CDR3, as DNA: TGTGCCAGCAGCCAATTAGGTAATACGCAGTATTTT. Protein: CASSQLGNTQYF.

This clonotype was counted at least ten times. The rearrangement joins TRBV5-1 to TRBJ1-1; possible D gene TRBD1, 6 bases. Germline loops: CDR1 SGHRS, CDR2 YFSETQ. Between the trimmed V and J ends, which lost 4 bases and 1 base, there was a span of 11 bases. The CDR3 covers 14 residues. CDR3 amino acids: CASSTGHSNTEAFF. The CDR3 nucleotides read TGCGCCAGCAGCACGGGACATTCGAACACTGAAGCTTTCTTT.